This entry concerns a single T cell receptor (beta chain). Antigen unknown. The germline CDR1 and CDR2 sequences are MRHNA and SNTAGT. This CDR3 region has 14 residues. V lost 0 bases and J lost 3; bases outside the gene matches: 1. The data derive from a study of T cell responses to AZD1222 COVID-19 vaccine. Repertoires were generated with immunoSEQ multiplex PCR, while TCRdb's copy carries only in-frame clones and drops some. The sample lists fewer than 200,000 clones, 70% to 90% seen once, with around a tenth in the top ten. General study findings and limits: Spike was spanned by vaccine-associated CD4 TCRs, which were dominant at 160-218 and 743-854. White British donors predominated, females outnumbered males, and clonal diversity was possibly underestimated. Targeting of unmutated variant regions was reportedly seen in nearly half of spike-specific TCRs. Only a handful of AZD1222 recipients tested seropositive at baseline.

The sequence was obtained from an adult who received the AZD1222 COVID-19 vaccine. This chain links TRBV6-4 with TRBJ1-1, with 7 bases aligning to TRBD1. Here the sequenced sample was peripheral blood, taken 28 days after the second AZD1222 dose. The CDR3 DNA follows: TGTGCCAGCAGTGACTCGACAGGGTACACTGAAGCTTTCTTT. Translation: CASSDSTGYTEAFF.